This T cell receptor beta chain was sequenced in a study of T-cell reconstitution after alpha-beta-depleted transplantation in children. A TCRbeta library incorporating unique molecular identifiers was prepared. MiXCR, applied by TCRdb to the PCR reads, yields one record per CDR3 protein. This sample yields around 370,000 distinct CDR3 sequences, of which about 9.4% are seen a single time; more than 2% belongs to the top ten. The germline V gene has CDR1 SSHAT and CDR2 FNYEAQ (reference sequence). The CDR3 spans 18 residues. This clonotype was seen more than once but under ten times. Its ends do not fully match the called genes, so a read error is possible.

The clonotype comes from a human donor who donated a stem cell graft to a child with acute lymphoblastic leukemia. V is TRBV7-7 and J is TRBJ2-5; 13 bases are shared with TRBD2. The sample consisted of PBMCs from the stem cell graft donor, taken from the stem cell graft. CDR3: CASSRYHQTSGRLETQYF. For the CDR3, the DNA is TGTGCTAGCAGCCGTTACCACCAGACTAGCGGGAGGCTGGAGACCCAGTACTTC.